This T cell receptor (beta chain) was obtained from a study of T cell changes during pregnancy in multiple sclerosis. The CDR3 is 14 amino acids. Losses at the gene ends were 5 bases for V and 6 bases for J; bases not matched to a gene: 7. CDR1 MNHEY and CDR2 SVGAGI come from the germline V gene. Repertoires were generated with immunoSEQ multiplex PCR, while TCRdb's copy carries only in-frame clones and drops some. Here the sample spans about 53,000 clones, about nine tenths being singletons. Sequenced here: CD8+ T cells from peripheral blood mononuclear cells, sampled before pregnancy. The TCR comes from a female donor with multiple sclerosis, enrolled in a pregnancy study. V is TRBV6-5 and J is TRBJ1-5; 7 positions match TRBD1. This CDR3 reads CASSAGQPSQPQHF. As DNA, the CDR3 is TGTGCCAGCAGTGCGGGACAGCCAAGTCAGCCCCAGCATTTT.